The 23 T cell receptor beta chains listed next were all sequenced from one sample in a study of blood T cell repertoires in COVID-19. Profiled with immunoSEQ multiplex PCR; TCRdb holds only in-frame clones, not every one. The sample holds roughly 150,000 clones, 80% to 85% seen once. Sequencing used peripheral blood. All receptors derive from an elderly woman with active or convalescent COVID-19.

This clone has a handful of counts. The chain combines TRBV2 with TRBJ2-7; 7 bases line up with TRBD1. CDR1 and CDR2 from the germline V gene are SNHLY and FYNNEI. Germline trimming cut 1 base from V and 0 bases from J; bases unmatched to any gene: 6. This CDR3 region has 16 residues. The CDR3 region has the DNA TGTGCCAGCAGTGAAGGGGTCGGGACAGACTCCTACGAGCAGTACTTC. Protein product: CASSEGVGTDSYEQYF. Combining the CDR3 with reference TRBV2 and TRBJ2-7 gives the whole variable domain EPEVTQTPSHQVTQMGQEVILRCVPISNHLYFYWYRQILGQKVEFLVSFYNNEISEKSEIFDDQFSVERPDGSNFTLKIRSTKLEDSAMYFCASSEGVGTDSYEQYFGPGTRLTVT.

The chain uses TRBV7-2 and TRBJ2-3, with 7 bases fitting TRBD2. The junction had 9 bases not matched to a gene; V was cut back by 7 bases and J by 5 bases. The germline CDR1 and CDR2 sequences are SGHTA and FQGNSA. The CDR3 spans 14 residues. The chain's CDR3 is CASTPRGGRDTQYF. The CDR3 DNA is TGTGCCAGCACCCCTCGGGGAGGGAGAGATACGCAGTATTTT. The complete variable domain, with remaining parts taken from reference TRBV7-2 and TRBJ2-3, reads GAGVSQSPSNKVTEKGKDVELRCDPISGHTALYWYRQSLGQGLEFLIYFQGNSAPDKSGLPSDRFSAERTGGSVSTLTIQRTQQEDSAVYLCASTPRGGRDTQYFGPGTRLTVL.

The chain links TRBV7-8 to TRBJ2-3; unclear D gene. Germline CDR1 reads SGHVS; CDR2 reads FQNEAQ. V was cut by 4 bases and J by 0 bases, with 20 bases left in between. The CDR3 length is 18 residues. The CDR3, as DNA: TGTGCCAGCAGCTCCCGTAGTTTGTTGAGAGAGAGCACAGATACGCAGTATTTT. Translation gives CASSSRSLLRESTDTQYF. The variable domain in full, with the rest retrieved from reference TRBV7-8 and TRBJ2-3, is GAGVSQSPRYKVAKRGQDVALRCDPISGHVSLFWYQQALGQGPEFLTYFQNEAQLDKSGLPSDRFFAERPEGSVSTLKIQRTQQEDSAVYLCASSSRSLLRESTDTQYFGPGTRLTVL.

The chain joins TRBV6-2 or TRBV6-3 to TRBJ1-5, with 10 bases fitting TRBD1. Trimming at V came to 2 bases and at J to 4 bases, leaving 8 bases not matched to a gene. Germline loops: CDR1 MNHEY, CDR2 SVGEGT. The CDR3 length is 17 residues. DNA for the CDR3: TGTGCCAGCAGTTACCTACCTGGGACAGGGGTTAATCAGCCCCAGCATTTT. Protein: CASSYLPGTGVNQPQHF.

The J gene is TRBJ2-1, the V gene TRBV9; TRBD2 matches at 13 bases. Germline lookup yields CDR1 SGDLS and CDR2 YYNGEE. Germline trimming cut 3 bases from V and 8 bases from J; bases unmatched to any gene: 8. The CDR3 sequence is 16 residues long. The CDR3 loop is CASSASGTSGVDEQFF. The CDR3 nucleotides are TGTGCCAGCAGCGCCTCCGGGACTAGCGGGGTCGATGAGCAGTTCTTC.

The chain couples TRBV6-2 or TRBV6-3 to TRBJ1-1; the D is unclear. The CDR3 is made up of 17 amino acids. V shed 6 bases and J shed 0 bases, with 20 bases lying between them. Germline-derived CDR1 and CDR2 are MNHEY and SVGEGT. DNA for the CDR3: TGTGCCAGCAGCTATACACTTCCCGGACTGATGAACACTGAAGCTTTCTTT. This encodes CASSYTLPGLMNTEAFF.

The J gene is TRBJ1-5, the V gene TRBV7-2; possibly TRBD1 for D (5 bases). Deletions cut 5 bases from V and 0 bases from J, with 8 bases between. The germline V gene encodes CDR1 SGHTA and CDR2 FQGNSA. This CDR3 is built from 14 residues. CDR3 coding DNA: TGTGCCAGCAGCCGGGGGGATAGCAATCAGCCCCAGCATTTT. Translating it yields CASSRGDSNQPQHF.

This clone has only one observation. V usage is TRBV15 and J usage is TRBJ2-2; D might be TRBD1 (6 bases). CDR3 length equals 15 residues. Trimming shortened V by 0 bases and J by 8 bases, and 13 bases separated the two germline ends. Germline CDR1 and CDR2: LNHNV and YYDKDF (reference sequence). CDR3 in DNA: TGTGCCACCAGCAGAGATGACAGGACTGTGGGGGAGCTGTTTTTT. This gives the protein CATSRDDRTVGELFF.

The rearrangement joins TRBV3-1 (or the pseudogene TRBV3-2) to TRBJ2-7, with TRBD2 matching 13 bases. The CDR3 is 18 residues long. The germline CDR1 and CDR2 sequences are LGHDT and YNNKEL (reference sequence). The V segment lost 3 bases and the J segment 7 bases; nucleotides outside the gene matches: 15. CDR3 loop: CASSHQDELAGGPSEQYF. CDR3 nucleotide sequence: TGTGCCAGCAGCCATCAAGACGAACTAGCGGGGGGGCCTTCTGAGCAGTACTTC.

The chain joins TRBV5-1 to TRBJ1-5; 10 bases align to TRBD1. The V gene's germline CDR1 is SGHRS and CDR2 YFSETQ. With V trimmed by 2 bases and J by 6 bases, 14 bases remained unmatched. This CDR3 has 18 amino acids. CDR3 protein: CASSFKTSGTGVAQPQHF. DNA of the CDR3: TGCGCCAGCAGCTTCAAGACTTCCGGGACAGGGGTTGCTCAGCCCCAGCATTTT.

The chain carries TRBV7-6 and TRBJ1-2, with TRBD1 matching over 10 bases. J gave up 6 bases and V 1 base, and 17 bases lay outside the gene matches. Germline CDR1 SGHVS, CDR2 FNYEAQ. CDR3 length: 19 residues. The CDR3 is CASSLEAGWLRQGADGYTF. The CDR3 DNA follows: TGTGCCAGCAGCTTAGAGGCTGGTTGGCTCCGACAGGGGGCTGATGGCTACACCTTC.

This rearrangement joins TRBV7-9 to TRBJ1-1; 7 bases line up with TRBD1. The CDR3 loop spans 13 amino acids. In germline, CDR1 is SEHNR, CDR2 FQNEAQ (reference sequence). V dropped 5 bases and J dropped 3; count of bases not matched to a gene: 3. The CDR3 spells CASSAQGDTEAFF. The CDR3 DNA reads as TGTGCCAGCAGCGCCCAGGGGGACACTGAAGCTTTCTTT. Combining the CDR3 with reference TRBV7-9 and TRBJ1-1 gives the whole variable domain DTGVSQNPRHKITKRGQNVTFRCDPISEHNRLYWYRQTLGQGPEFLTYFQNEAQLEKSRLLSDRFSAERPKGSFSTLEIQRTEQGDSAMYLCASSAQGDTEAFFGQGTRLTVV.

V gene TRBV2 combines with J gene TRBJ2-1, with TRBD1 as a possible D gene (5 bases). The CDR3 is 11 residues long. Germline CDR1 and CDR2: SNHLY and FYNNEI. Trimming cost V 8 bases and J 8 bases, with 10 bases left between them. Here the CDR3 reads CASLRVYEQFF. The DNA of the CDR3 is TGTGCCAGCCTCAGGGTTTATGAGCAGTTCTTC.

The rearrangement links TRBV12-5 to TRBJ1-3; D not certain. V shed 2 bases and J shed 4 bases, with 6 bases lying between them. The CDR3 spans 13 residues. The V gene's germline CDR1 is LGHNT and CDR2 FRNRAP. CDR3 nucleotide sequence: TGTGCTAGTGGTTTGCTCCAGGGAAACACCATATATTTT. This sequence encodes CASGLLQGNTIYF.

The V and J genes are TRBV30 and TRBJ2-5, with 9 nucleotides matching TRBD2. Germline V gene sequence: CDR1 GTSNPN, CDR2 SVGIG (reference sequence). V lost 3 bases to trimming and J lost 5 bases; unmatched junction nucleotides: 13. This CDR3 has 16 amino acids. The CDR3 DNA sequence: TGTGCCTGGAGGGTCCTAGCGGGGTGTCGTTGGGAGACCCAGTACTTC. Protein product: CAWRVLAGCRWETQYF. Together with reference TRBV30 and TRBJ2-5, the CDR3 gives the full variable domain: SQTIHQWPATLVQPVGSPLSLECTVEGTSNPNLYWYRQAAGRGLQLLFYSVGIGQISSEVPQNLSASRPQDRQFILSSKKLLLSDSGFYLCAWRVLAGCRWETQYFGPGTRLLVL.

The rearrangement links TRBV3-1 (or the pseudogene TRBV3-2) to TRBJ1-4; possibly TRBD1 for D (6 bases). CDR1 and CDR2 (germline): LGHDT, YNNKEL (reference sequence). V was pared by 4 bases and J by 5 bases, with 20 bases between. The CDR3 spans 17 residues. CDR3 nucleotide sequence: TGTGCCAGCAGCCTCTATCCCCCGGGAGGGGGGAATGAAAAACTGTTTTTT. Its protein product is CASSLYPPGGGNEKLFF.

This clone was seen a handful of times. The J gene is TRBJ1-4, the V gene TRBV29-1; D gene uncertain. The V end lost 7 bases, the J end lost 2 bases, and 17 bases lay between the germline ends. Germline lookup yields CDR1 SQVTM and CDR2 ANQGSEA. This CDR3 is built from 15 residues. CDR3 region: CSAITGGGTNEKLFF. The CDR3 DNA reads TGCAGCGCCATCACGGGAGGAGGGACTAATGAAAAACTGTTTTTT.

The chain links TRBV7-9 to TRBJ2-1; the D gene is possibly TRBD1 (6 bases). This CDR3 is built from 14 residues. V gave up 7 bases and J gave up 7 bases, with 17 bases separating them. Germline CDR1 and CDR2: SEHNR and FQNEAQ (reference sequence). This chain's CDR3 is CASISYRVGNEQFF. The CDR3 nucleotides are TGTGCCAGCATCTCATACAGGGTAGGAAATGAGCAGTTCTTC.

The chain joins TRBV3-1 (or the pseudogene TRBV3-2) to TRBJ2-1, with D possibly TRBD1 on 6 matching bases. There are 15 residues in the CDR3. V gave up 1 base and J gave up 7 bases, with 14 bases separating them. The germline V gene has CDR1 LGHDT and CDR2 YNNKEL (reference sequence). In nucleotides, the CDR3 is TGTGCCAGCAGCCAAGGATATGGACAGCCGAATGAGCAGTTCTTC. Translated: CASSQGYGQPNEQFF.

This rearrangement joins TRBV10-3 to TRBJ2-7; weak D call: TRBD1 (6 bases). The CDR3 is 13 residues long. Germline V lookup: CDR1 ENHRY, CDR2 SYGVKD. The V end was cut by 4 bases, the J end by 4 bases, with 11 bases between. The CDR3 loop is CAISGATGYEQYF. CDR3 coding DNA: TGTGCCATCAGTGGGGCGACAGGATACGAGCAGTACTTC.

V and J are TRBV24-1 and TRBJ2-2; TRBD1 is a possible D gene (6 bases). V lost 4 bases to trimming and J lost 4 bases, with 12 bases between them. The CDR3 length is 15 residues. In germline, CDR1 is KGHDR, CDR2 SFDVKD. The CDR3 coding sequence is TGTGCCACCAGTGAGGCAGGGGCGGGCACCGGGGAGCTGTTTTTT. This encodes CATSEAGAGTGELFF.

V is TRBV2 and J is TRBJ2-5, with 9 bases lining up with TRBD2. CDR1 is SNHLY, CDR2 FYNNEI, per germline. Germline trimming cut 7 bases from V and 6 bases from J; bases unmatched to any gene: 12. There are 15 residues in the CDR3. CDR3 protein: CASTLAGSPPKTQYF. The CDR3 DNA follows: TGTGCCAGCACTCTAGCGGGGAGCCCTCCCAAGACCCAGTACTTC.

This chain uses TRBV3-1 (or the pseudogene TRBV3-2) with TRBJ1-2; TRBD1 aligns across 7 bases. Germline V CDR1 and CDR2: LGHDT, YNNKEL (reference sequence). The ends lost 4 bases at V and 4 bases at J; junction bases unmatched: 6. The CDR3 is 14 residues long. Written as DNA, the CDR3 is TGTGCCAGCAGCCCTCTACAGGGGTGCTATGGCTACACCTTC. Protein: CASSPLQGCYGYTF.